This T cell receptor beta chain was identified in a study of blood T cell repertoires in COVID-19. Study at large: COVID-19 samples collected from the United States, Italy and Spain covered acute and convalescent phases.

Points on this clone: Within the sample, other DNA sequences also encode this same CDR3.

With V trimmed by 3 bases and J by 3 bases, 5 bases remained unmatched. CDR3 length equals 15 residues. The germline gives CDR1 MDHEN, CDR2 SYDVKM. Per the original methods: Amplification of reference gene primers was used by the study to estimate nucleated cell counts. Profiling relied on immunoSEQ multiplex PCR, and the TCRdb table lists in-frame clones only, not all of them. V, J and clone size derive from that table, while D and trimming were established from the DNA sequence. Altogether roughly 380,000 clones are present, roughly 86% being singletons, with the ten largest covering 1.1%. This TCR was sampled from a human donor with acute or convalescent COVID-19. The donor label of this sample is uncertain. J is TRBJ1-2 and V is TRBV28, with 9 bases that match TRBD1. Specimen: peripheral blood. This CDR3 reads CASSFPQGADYGYTF. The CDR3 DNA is TGTGCCAGCAGTTTCCCACAGGGGGCCGACTATGGCTACACCTTC.